The 20 T cell receptor beta chains listed next were all sequenced from one sample in a study of vaccination and CD4 T cells after COVID-19. The antigens of these receptors remain unknown. Sequence data for DNA of cultured CD4+ T cells were generated by the Oncomine TCR Beta short-read assay. Using its own MiXCR run on the PCR reads, TCRdb lists one record per CDR3 protein. The data contain almost 15,000 distinct CDR3 sequences, 53% of them singletons. The treatment was: approximately 9-day PBMC culture with coronavirus spike peptide pools or control peptides (ViraFEST assay). The source was CD4+ T cells from blood, cultured in vitro, collected before SARS-CoV-2 vaccination. The receptors derive from a human donor who had recovered from COVID-19.

The rearrangement joins TRBV5-7 to TRBJ2-7, with 9 bases lining up with TRBD1. TRBV5-7 is an ORF for which the function is uncertain. The CDR3 consists of 17 residues. Germline trimming cut 1 base from V and 2 bases from J; bases unmatched to any gene: 10. The CDR3 bases are TGTGCCAGCAGCTTGTCTGACCGGGACAGGGAAACCTACGAGCAGTACTTC. Protein: CASSLSDRDRETYEQYF.

In its sample, this clonotype was seen a few times. The rearrangement links TRBV28 to TRBJ1-2, with a weak D call TRBD1 (5 bases). The CDR3 has 14 residues. V was trimmed by 4 bases and J by 2 bases, leaving 11 bases between them. Germline V CDR1 and CDR2: MDHEN, SYDVKM. This CDR3 is CASSSGPLNYGYTF. CDR3 nucleotides: TGTGCCAGCAGTTCGGGACCGCTGAACTATGGCTACACCTTC.

This clonotype was seen only a few times. The chain employs TRBV6-5 and TRBJ2-5, with 11 bases lining up with TRBD1. Germline loops: CDR1 MNHEY, CDR2 SVGAGI. There are 15 residues in the CDR3. With V trimmed by 2 bases and J by 5 bases, 4 bases remained unmatched. The CDR3 loop is CASSYPGQGVETQYF. The CDR3 DNA sequence: TGTGCCAGCAGTTACCCGGGACAGGGGGTGGAGACCCAGTACTTC.

The chain couples TRBV7-7 to TRBJ2-1; 7 bases are a match to TRBD2. Germline V gives CDR1 SSHAT, CDR2 FNYEAQ (reference sequence). Trimming took 1 base from V and 6 from J; bases not matched to a gene: 3. This CDR3 has 14 residues. For the CDR3, the DNA is TGTGCCAGCAGCTTAGAACTAGCGAGCAATGAGCAGTTCTTC. This translates into CASSLELASNEQFF.

This CDR3 is CAISEGLGGYTF. In nucleotides, the CDR3 is TGTGCCATCAGTGAGGGGTTAGGTGGCTACACCTTC. The genes are TRBV10-3 and TRBJ1-2; D remains ambiguous. This CDR3 is 12 amino acids long. Trimming removed 2 bases at V and 7 bases at J, with 8 bases between. Germline V CDR1 and CDR2: ENHRY, SYGVKD.

This clonotype came up a few times. This chain links TRBV6-1 with TRBJ2-1; possibly TRBD1 for D (6 bases). Germline V gene data show CDR1 as MNHNS and CDR2 as SASEGT. V lost 6 bases and J lost 16, with 19 bases in between. CDR3 length: 12 amino acids. The CDR3: CASRRANRDSFF. CDR3 bases: TGTGCCAGCAGGAGAGCCAACAGGGATAGCTTCTTC.

The chain combines TRBV28 with TRBJ1-5; D may be TRBD1 (6 bases). Trimming removed 7 bases from V and 5 bases from J, with 12 bases in between. Germline V gene data show CDR1 as MDHEN and CDR2 as SYDVKM. There are 13 residues in the CDR3. This CDR3 is CASTSGAHQPQHF. CDR3 coding DNA: TGTGCCAGCACGTCAGGGGCTCATCAGCCCCAGCATTTT.

The chain is built from TRBV20-1 and TRBJ1-4; 10 nucleotides agree with TRBD1. The CDR3 is 15 amino acids. V lost 6 bases to trimming and J lost 5 bases; unmatched junction nucleotides: 9. The germline gives CDR1 DFQATT, CDR2 SNEGSKA (reference sequence). CDR3 DNA sequence: TGCAGTGCCCGTATACCGGGACAGGGGAATGAAAAACTGTTTTTT. It translates to CSARIPGQGNEKLFF.

The rearrangement uses TRBV20-1 and TRBJ1-3; D gene unclear. CDR3 size: 11 residues. CDR1 and CDR2 (germline): DFQATT, SNEGSKA (reference sequence). The V end lost 3 bases, the J end lost 3 bases, and 3 bases lay between the germline ends. The CDR3 DNA reads TGCAGTGCTAGTGATGGAAACACCATATATTTT. It specifies CSASDGNTIYF.

The chain joins TRBV6-2 or TRBV6-3 to TRBJ2-7; the D gene is possibly TRBD2 (6 bases). Trimming removed 5 bases from V and 4 bases from J, with 18 bases in between. The CDR3 spans 15 residues. Per the germline V gene, CDR1 is MNHEY and CDR2 is SVGEGT. CDR3 DNA: TGTGCCAGCAGTATACGGGGCGGCGGGATGTACGAGCAGTACTTC. Translating gives CASSIRGGGMYEQYF.

The chain joins TRBV7-2 to TRBJ1-1; 11 bases align to TRBD1. The V segment lost 5 bases and the J segment 4 bases; nucleotides outside the gene matches: 0. This CDR3 contains 13 residues. Germline lookup yields CDR1 SGHTA and CDR2 FQGNSA. The CDR3 region is CASSGTGGTEAFF. The CDR3 bases are TGTGCCAGCAGCGGGACAGGGGGCACTGAAGCTTTCTTT. The complete variable domain, with remaining parts taken from reference TRBV7-2 and TRBJ1-1, reads GAGVSQSPSNKVTEKGKDVELRCDPISGHTALYWYRQSLGQGLEFLIYFQGNSAPDKSGLPSDRFSAERTGGSVSTLTIQRTQQEDSAVYLCASSGTGGTEAFFGQGTRLTVV.

This chain joins TRBV20-1 and TRBJ1-1; 8 bases line up with TRBD1. V was pared by 5 bases and J by 9 bases, with 14 bases of the junction left unmatched. Germline CDR1 is DFQATT and CDR2 is SNEGSKA (reference sequence). The CDR3 length is 14 residues. The DNA of the CDR3 is TGCAGTGCTTTCGATGCCGGACAGGGACTGAAAGCTTTCTTT. Its translation is CSAFDAGQGLKAFF.

This rearrangement joins TRBV7-9 to TRBJ2-4; D gene uncertain. Germline values: CDR1 SEHNR, CDR2 FQNEAQ (reference sequence). The length of the CDR3 is 14 residues. With 5 bases removed from V and 7 bases from J, the gap between germline ends came to 15 bases. The CDR3 is CASSPPLVGNIQYF. The DNA for the CDR3 is TGTGCCAGCAGCCCGCCCCTAGTCGGGAACATTCAGTACTTC.

The gene calls are TRBV7-2 and TRBJ2-3; a possible D gene is TRBD2 (6 bases). Trimming took off 5 bases at V and 4 bases at J, with 16 bases between the two ends. The CDR3 runs 15 residues. CDR1 SGHTA and CDR2 FQGNSA come from the germline V gene. The CDR3, as DNA: TGTGCCAGCAGCGGAAGGCGGGACTGGGCAGATACGCAGTATTTT. Its translation: CASSGRRDWADTQYF.

The J gene is TRBJ2-1, the V gene TRBV4-2; maybe TRBD2 (5 bases). V shed 0 bases and J shed 3 bases, with 15 bases lying between them. The CDR3 sequence is 17 residues long. Germline lookup yields CDR1 LGHNA and CDR2 YNFKEQ. CDR3 DNA: TGTGCCAGCAGCCAAGATTTCCACGGGATCTACTACAATGAGCAGTTCTTC. It specifies CASSQDFHGIYYNEQFF.

A single count supports this clonotype. The chain couples TRBV7-2 to TRBJ2-5; D is unclear. The V end was cut by 5 bases, the J end by 5 bases, with 9 bases between. This CDR3 spans 12 amino acids. Germline V gene data show CDR1 as SGHTA and CDR2 as FQGNSA. Here the CDR3 reads CASSAFGETQYF. CDR3 DNA: TGTGCCAGCAGCGCGTTTGGTGAGACCCAGTACTTC. Full variable domain (rest looked up from reference TRBV7-2 and TRBJ2-5): GAGVSQSPSNKVTEKGKDVELRCDPISGHTALYWYRQSLGQGLEFLIYFQGNSAPDKSGLPSDRFSAERTGGSVSTLTIQRTQQEDSAVYLCASSAFGETQYFGPGTRLLVL.

V is TRBV28 and J is TRBJ2-5; 8 positions match TRBD2. Germline CDR1 is MDHEN and CDR2 is SYDVKM. This CDR3 has 16 amino acids. With 5 bases clipped from V and 5 bases from J, the junction kept 13 bases outside the gene matches. The CDR3 sequence: CASSPSLGSGMETQYF. Here the CDR3 DNA reads TGTGCCAGCAGTCCTTCATTAGGTAGCGGGATGGAGACCCAGTACTTC.

This clonotype was seen a few times. V usage is TRBV20-1 and J usage is TRBJ2-7, with D tentatively TRBD2 (5 bases). V was clipped by 5 bases and J by 0 bases, with 11 bases between them. Per the germline V gene, CDR1 is DFQATT and CDR2 is SNEGSKA (reference sequence). The CDR3 spans 13 residues. The CDR3 DNA follows: TGCAGTGCTCGGACTGCAGTCTCCTACGAGCAGTACTTC. Amino acids: CSARTAVSYEQYF.

DNA for the CDR3: TGCAGTGCTAGAGCACCGGGACAGTCATATCAGCCCCAGCATTTT. This translates into CSARAPGQSYQPQHF. This rearrangement joins TRBV20-1 to TRBJ1-5; TRBD1 matches 7 bases. The CDR3 totals 15 residues. The V and J ends lost 1 base and 5 bases, in that order; junction bases with no gene match: 8. CDR1 is DFQATT, CDR2 SNEGSKA, per germline (reference sequence).

This clonotype was seen a handful of times. The chain couples TRBV12-3 or TRBV12-4 to TRBJ1-5, with 7 bases identical to TRBD1. The junction had 5 bases not matched to a gene; V was cut back by 6 bases and J by 3 bases. This CDR3 has 14 amino acids. The CDR3 DNA reads as TGTGCCAGCAGCGCGGGACAGCTCAATCAGCCCCAGCATTTT. It translates to CASSAGQLNQPQHF.